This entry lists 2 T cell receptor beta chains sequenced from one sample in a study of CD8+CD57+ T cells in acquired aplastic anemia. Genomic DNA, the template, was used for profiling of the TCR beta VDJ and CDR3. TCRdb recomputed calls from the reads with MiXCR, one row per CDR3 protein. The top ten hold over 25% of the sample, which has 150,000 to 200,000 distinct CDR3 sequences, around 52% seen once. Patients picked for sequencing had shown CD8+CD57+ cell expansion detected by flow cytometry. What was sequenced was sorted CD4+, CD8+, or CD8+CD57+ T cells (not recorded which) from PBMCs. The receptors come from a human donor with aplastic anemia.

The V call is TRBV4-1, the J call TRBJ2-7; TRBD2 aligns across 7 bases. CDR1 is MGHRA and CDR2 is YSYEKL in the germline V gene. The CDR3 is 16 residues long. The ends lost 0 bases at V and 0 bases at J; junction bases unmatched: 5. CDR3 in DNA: TGCGCCAGCAGCCAAGAGGCGGGAGAGAGCTCCTACGAGCAGTACTTC. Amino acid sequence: CASSQEAGESSYEQYF.

The CDR3 loop is CASSPGLVTDTQYF. Here the CDR3 DNA reads TGTGCCAGCAGTCCGGGACTAGTCACAGATACGCAGTATTTT. This chain links TRBV27 with TRBJ2-3; 8 nucleotides line up with TRBD2. CDR3 length: 14 residues. V dropped 5 bases and J dropped 2; count of bases not matched to a gene: 3. Looked up from germline, CDR1 is MNHEY and CDR2 is SMNVEV (reference sequence).